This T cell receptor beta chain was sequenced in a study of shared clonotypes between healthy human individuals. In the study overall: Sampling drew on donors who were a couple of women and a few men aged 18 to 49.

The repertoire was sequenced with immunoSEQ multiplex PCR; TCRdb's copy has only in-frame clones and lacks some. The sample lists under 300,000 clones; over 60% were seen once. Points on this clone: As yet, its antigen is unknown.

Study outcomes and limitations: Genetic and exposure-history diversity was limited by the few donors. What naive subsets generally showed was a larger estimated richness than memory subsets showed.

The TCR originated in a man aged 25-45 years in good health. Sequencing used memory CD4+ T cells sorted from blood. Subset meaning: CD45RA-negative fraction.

The CDR3 DNA reads TGTGCCAGCAGTTCGACTCGTGTCGGGCGGGAAGAGCAGTACTTC. This sequence encodes CASSSTRVGREEQYF. The rearrangement links TRBV11-3 to TRBJ2-7; a possible D gene is TRBD2 (6 bases). This CDR3 contains 15 residues. The V end was cut by 6 bases, the J end by 7 bases, with 22 bases between. Germline V gives CDR1 SGHNT, CDR2 YENEEA.